A single sample gave rise to the 13 T cell receptor beta chains below, sequenced in a study of blood T cell repertoires in COVID-19. The repertoire was sequenced with immunoSEQ multiplex PCR; TCRdb's copy has only in-frame clones and lacks some. The sample includes around 250,000 clones, less than 90% of them seen just once. The specimen sequenced was peripheral blood. The receptors stem from a man aged 55 to 70 who had recovered from COVID-19.

This CDR3 is CASSQLSREQFF. The CDR3 nucleotides read TGTGCCAGCAGCCAACTCTCTCGTGAGCAGTTCTTC. The chain couples TRBV11-2 to TRBJ2-1; D gene uncertain. The V end lost 5 bases, the J end lost 9 bases, and 11 bases lay between the germline ends. The length of the CDR3 is 12 residues. Germline assignment: CDR1 SGHAT and CDR2 FQNNGV.

The chain uses TRBV3-1 (or the pseudogene TRBV3-2) and TRBJ2-1; D possibly corresponds to TRBD1 (5 bases). There are 16 residues in the CDR3. The germline V gene has CDR1 LGHDT and CDR2 YNNKEL (reference sequence). V lost 3 bases to trimming and J lost 3 bases, with 15 bases between them. CDR3 residues: CASSHVVQGRYNEQFF. CDR3 DNA sequence: TGTGCCAGCAGCCACGTCGTCCAGGGTCGCTACAATGAGCAGTTCTTC.

This clone was counted only a few times. V is TRBV7-9 and J is TRBJ2-4; D unresolved. The CDR3 consists of 16 residues. Germline V gene data show CDR1 as SEHNR and CDR2 as FQNEAQ (reference sequence). V lost 4 bases and J 3 bases, leaving 16 bases between the germline ends. CDR3 DNA sequence: TGTGCCAGCAGCTCCTCCTATAGCCAAGGCAAAAACATTCAGTACTTC. Encoded protein: CASSSSYSQGKNIQYF.

This clone was observed a few times. CDR3 nucleotides: TGTGCCAGCTCACCCGACAGCGCGATGAACACTGAAGCTTTCTTT. Translated, it gives CASSPDSAMNTEAFF. This chain connects TRBV18 to TRBJ1-1; the D gene is possibly TRBD1 (5 bases). The CDR3 covers 15 residues. Per the germline V gene, CDR1 is KGHSH and CDR2 is LQKENI. Trimming took off 3 bases at V and 0 bases at J, with 11 bases between the two ends.

The chain is built from TRBV5-1 and TRBJ2-5, with D maybe TRBD2 (7 bases). Germline-derived CDR1 and CDR2 are SGHRS and YFSETQ. This CDR3 has 17 amino acids. Trimming left V 0 bases short and J 0 bases short, with 15 bases between. CDR3 bases: TGCGCCAGCAGCTTGGAAAGAGGGGGGGAGTACCAAGAGACCCAGTACTTC. Amino acid sequence: CASSLERGGEYQETQYF.

The CDR3 protein is CASRLAGGLFDEQYF. The CDR3 DNA follows: TGTGCCAGCAGACTAGCGGGGGGGCTTTTCGACGAGCAGTACTTC. The chain links TRBV6-5 to TRBJ2-7, with TRBD2 matching over 13 bases. There are 15 residues in the CDR3. The germline V gene encodes CDR1 MNHEY and CDR2 SVGAGI. V gave up 6 bases and J gave up 5 bases; unmatched junction bases: 7.

The chain recombines TRBV6-5 with TRBJ2-7; a weak D match, TRBD1 (5 bases). Germline CDR1 and CDR2: MNHEY and SVGAGI. The CDR3 length is 11 residues. Trimming took off 10 bases at V and 4 bases at J, with 11 bases between the two ends. The CDR3, as DNA: TGTGCCACCCAAGGGGTTTACGAGCAGTACTTC. Its protein product is CATQGVYEQYF.

The V gene is TRBV5-5, the J gene TRBJ1-2, with a weak D call TRBD1 (6 bases). Trimming left V 4 bases short and J 8 bases short, with 15 bases between. In germline, CDR1 is SGHKS, CDR2 YYEKEE (reference sequence). CDR3 size: 13 residues. The CDR3: CASSILPQGGYTF. Here the CDR3 DNA reads TGTGCCAGCAGCATATTACCACAGGGCGGCTACACCTTC.

The rearrangement joins TRBV4-1 to TRBJ1-5; 9 bases map to TRBD1. V lost 4 bases, J lost 3 bases, and 4 bases stayed unmatched. The length of the CDR3 is 15 residues. Germline assignment: CDR1 MGHRA and CDR2 YSYEKL. CDR3 bases: TGCGCCAGCAGCCTCAGACAGGGGGACAATCAGCCCCAGCATTTT. Protein: CASSLRQGDNQPQHF.

The gene calls are TRBV28 and TRBJ2-1; TRBD2 matches 11 bases. The CDR3 contains 13 residues. Germline V CDR1 and CDR2: MDHEN, SYDVKM. The ends lost 7 bases at V and 9 bases at J; junction bases unmatched: 5. CDR3 in amino acids: CASTSGRMAEQFF. CDR3 nucleotide sequence: TGTGCCAGCACTAGCGGGAGGATGGCTGAGCAGTTCTTC.

This clone has a handful of counts. J is TRBJ1-2 and V is TRBV27, with D unclear. This CDR3 comprises 14 residues. Per germline, CDR1 MNHEY and CDR2 SMNVEV (reference sequence). V lost 7 bases to trimming and J lost 6 bases, with 18 bases between them. The CDR3 coding sequence is TGTGCCAGCACACCCGGCGGGGTCCAGGATGGCTACACCTTC. Protein: CASTPGGVQDGYTF.

The chain links TRBV9 to TRBJ2-1, with TRBD1 matching 9 bases. Per the germline V gene, CDR1 is SGDLS and CDR2 is YYNGEE. Germline trimming cut 3 bases from V and 5 bases from J; bases unmatched to any gene: 9. This CDR3 is 16 amino acids long. CDR3 sequence (DNA): TGTGCCAGCAGCGCTCCGGGACAGGGATTAGACAATGAGCAGTTCTTC. This gives the protein CASSAPGQGLDNEQFF.

This clone showed up just a few times. Here the CDR3 DNA reads TGTGCCAGCAGCTTGTTTTCAGGGTTTGCTAATGAAAAACTGTTTTTT. Amino acids: CASSLFSGFANEKLFF. V usage is TRBV5-6 and J usage is TRBJ1-4, with D possibly being TRBD1 (5 bases). V gave up 1 base and J gave up 3 bases, with 13 bases separating them. The CDR3 length is 16 residues. Germline CDR1 and CDR2: SGHDT and YYEEEE.